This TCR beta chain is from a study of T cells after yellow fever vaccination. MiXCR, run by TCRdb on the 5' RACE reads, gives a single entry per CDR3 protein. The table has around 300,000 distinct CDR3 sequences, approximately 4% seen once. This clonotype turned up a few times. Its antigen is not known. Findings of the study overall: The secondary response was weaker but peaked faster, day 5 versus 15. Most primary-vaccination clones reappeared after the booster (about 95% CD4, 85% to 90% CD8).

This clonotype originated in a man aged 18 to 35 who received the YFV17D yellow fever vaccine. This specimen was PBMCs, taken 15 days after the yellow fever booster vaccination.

CDR3 coding DNA: TGTGCCAGCAGTTACCCAGGACAGGGCTATGAAGCTTTCTTT. Its protein product is CASSYPGQGYEAFF. The V call is TRBV6-2 or TRBV6-3, the J call TRBJ1-1, with TRBD1 identical over 8 bases. The V segment lost 2 bases and the J segment 7 bases; nucleotides outside the gene matches: 6. The CDR3 spans 14 residues. Germline assignment: CDR1 MNHEY and CDR2 SVGEGT.